The 15 T cell receptor beta chains below were found in one sample sequenced in a study of cytomegalovirus exposure and HLA in healthy donors. Sequencing used immunoSEQ multiplex PCR; TCRdb keeps in-frame clones, though not all of them. The sample includes more than 85,000 clones, 85% to 90% of them seen just once. What was sequenced was PBMCs. The receptors shown here come from a woman aged 18-29 years in good health and CMV-seronegative.

The rearrangement uses TRBV9 and TRBJ2-7; 13 nucleotides align to TRBD2. The junction had 1 base not matched to a gene; V was cut back by 2 bases and J by 5 bases. CDR3 size: 14 residues. Per the germline V gene, CDR1 is SGDLS and CDR2 is YYNGEE. In DNA form, the CDR3 reads TGTGCCAGCAGCGTCGGACTAGCGGGAGACGAGCAGTACTTC. Its protein product is CASSVGLAGDEQYF.

This sequence joins TRBV29-1 and TRBJ1-3; D call uncertain. V was cut by 4 bases and J by 4 bases, with 11 bases left in between. The CDR3 runs to 13 residues. Germline V gene sequence: CDR1 SQVTM, CDR2 ANQGSEA. The CDR3, as DNA: TGCAGCGTTGTAAAAGGAGGGGGAAACACCATATATTTT. It yields the protein CSVVKGGGNTIYF.

This rearrangement joins TRBV18 to TRBJ2-7; 9 bases align to TRBD1. This CDR3 is 13 amino acids long. Per germline, CDR1 KGHSH and CDR2 LQKENI. With V trimmed by 2 bases and J by 7 bases, 3 bases remained unmatched. The CDR3 protein is CASSPGTGSEQYF. CDR3 DNA: TGTGCCAGCTCACCAGGGACAGGGAGTGAGCAGTACTTC. The entire variable domain, with the rest obtained from reference TRBV18 and TRBJ2-7, is as follows: NAGVMQNPRHLVRRRGQEARLRCSPMKGHSHVYWYRQLPEEGLKFMVYLQKENIIDESGMPKERFSAEFPKEGPSILRIQQVVRGDSAAYFCASSPGTGSEQYFGPGTRLTVT.

A few counts support this clone. The V call is TRBV7-6, the J call TRBJ2-7, with 7 positions matching TRBD1. V lost 1 base and J lost 8; bases outside the gene matches: 8. Per the germline V gene, CDR1 is SGHVS and CDR2 is FNYEAQ. The CDR3 is made up of 14 amino acids. The CDR3 region has the DNA TGTGCCAGCAGCTTAGTCCTCCGGGACAGCCAGCAGTACTTC. Its protein product is CASSLVLRDSQQYF.

The chain carries TRBV5-6 and TRBJ2-3; 8 bases map to TRBD2. Trimming removed 6 bases from V and 1 base from J; junction bases left unmatched: 7. Germline lookup yields CDR1 SGHDT and CDR2 YYEEEE. The CDR3 consists of 15 residues. CDR3 bases: TGTGCCAGCACGCGGGATAGCGGGGGCACAGATACGCAGTATTTT. As protein: CASTRDSGGTDTQYF.

The chain couples TRBV27 to TRBJ2-2, with 7 bases fitting TRBD1. Germline V CDR1 and CDR2: MNHEY, SMNVEV (reference sequence). V was clipped by 3 bases and J by 3 bases; unmatched bases: 4. This CDR3 spans 15 amino acids. CDR3 DNA: TGTGCCAGCAGTTTCGGACAGGTCCACACCGGGGAGCTGTTTTTT. It is translated as CASSFGQVHTGELFF.

V and J are TRBV28 and TRBJ2-7, with 9 nucleotides matching TRBD1. The junction had 13 bases not matched to a gene; V was cut back by 6 bases and J by 7 bases. The CDR3 length is 15 residues. CDR1 and CDR2 (germline): MDHEN, SYDVKM. CDR3: CASRRARTGVSEQYF. The CDR3 nucleotides read TGTGCCAGCAGGCGAGCCAGGACAGGGGTCTCGGAGCAGTACTTC.

The table lists this clone with a few counts. The chain has TRBV7-9 and TRBJ1-3; tentatively, D is TRBD1 (6 bases). From germline, CDR1 is SEHNR and CDR2 FQNEAQ (reference sequence). The CDR3 totals 16 residues. Trimming took 2 bases from V and 2 from J, leaving 13 bases between them. This CDR3 reads CASSLTGRETGNTIYF. In DNA form, the CDR3 reads TGTGCCAGCAGCTTAACAGGGAGGGAGACTGGAAACACCATATATTTT.

This rearrangement joins TRBV30 to TRBJ1-2; D gene ambiguous. CDR1 GTSNPN and CDR2 SVGIG come from the germline V gene (reference sequence). CDR3 length: 13 residues. The V gene lost 0 bases and the J gene lost 4 bases, with 9 bases spanning the gap. The CDR3 coding sequence is TGTGCCTGGAGTGTAAACAGCCCCTATGGCTACACCTTC. Amino acids: CAWSVNSPYGYTF. The entire variable domain, with the rest obtained from reference TRBV30 and TRBJ1-2, is as follows: SQTIHQWPATLVQPVGSPLSLECTVEGTSNPNLYWYRQAAGRGLQLLFYSVGIGQISSEVPQNLSASRPQDRQFILSSKKLLLSDSGFYLCAWSVNSPYGYTFGSGTRLTVV.

This clone is a singleton in its sample. The chain is built from TRBV27 and TRBJ2-2; 7 positions agree with TRBD1. The CDR3 extends over 18 amino acids. Per the germline V gene, CDR1 is MNHEY and CDR2 is SMNVEV (reference sequence). J was trimmed by 0 bases and V by 4 bases; bases with no gene match: 11. The CDR3 nucleotides are TGTGCCAGCAGTTCCTGGGACAGCCCATCGTCGAACACCGGGGAGCTGTTTTTT. Amino acids: CASSSWDSPSSNTGELFF.

CDR3 residues: CASSVEVGGRDYGYTF. CDR3 bases: TGTGCCAGCAGCGTAGAAGTAGGGGGCAGGGACTATGGCTACACCTTC. J is TRBJ1-2 and V is TRBV9; 7 nucleotides match TRBD1. The CDR3 sequence is 16 residues long. Germline lookup yields CDR1 SGDLS and CDR2 YYNGEE. Losses at the gene ends were 0 bases for V and 3 bases for J; bases not matched to a gene: 8.

V is TRBV19 and J is TRBJ2-1, with 11 nucleotides matching TRBD2. V was clipped by 4 bases and J by 5 bases; unmatched bases: 13. Germline V gene lookup returns CDR1 LNHDA and CDR2 SQIVND (reference sequence). The CDR3 has 18 residues. The CDR3, as DNA: TGTGCCAGTAGTAAGGATAGCGGGAGGGCAATAGCAGACAATGAGCAGTTCTTC. It translates to CASSKDSGRAIADNEQFF.

The genes are TRBV5-3 and TRBJ2-1; D possibly corresponds to TRBD2 (6 bases). TRBV5-3 qualifies as an ORF whose function is uncertain. Trimming took 1 base from V and 4 from J, leaving 15 bases between them. This CDR3 has 16 residues. The chain's CDR3 is CARSLWGEVGYNEQFF. The CDR3 DNA follows: TGTGCCAGAAGCTTGTGGGGGGAAGTGGGGTACAATGAGCAGTTCTTC.

The chain couples TRBV25-1 to TRBJ2-3, with TRBD1 as a possible D gene (6 bases). V lost 1 base and J 2 bases, leaving 16 bases between the germline ends. Per the germline V gene, CDR1 is MGHDK and CDR2 is SYGVNS. The CDR3 is 17 amino acids. CDR3 in amino acids: CASSESPTGPDTDTQYF. The CDR3 DNA follows: TGTGCCAGCAGTGAATCCCCCACAGGGCCGGACACAGATACGCAGTATTTT.

The chain recombines TRBV28 with TRBJ1-5; 8 bases are shared with TRBD1. V was clipped by 7 bases and J by 6 bases; unmatched bases: 14. This CDR3 has 16 amino acids. Germline CDR1 is MDHEN and CDR2 is SYDVKM. This chain's CDR3 is CASTRDRFKVGQPQHF. CDR3 in DNA: TGTGCCAGCACTCGGGACAGGTTTAAGGTGGGTCAGCCCCAGCATTTT.